This TCR beta chain was identified in a study of PD-1 blockade in mismatch repair-deficient tumors. The CDR3 has 13 amino acids. Germline V gene sequence: CDR1 SGDLS, CDR2 YYNGEE. V gave up 3 bases and J gave up 1 base, with 7 bases separating them. Libraries were prepared by immunoSEQ multiplex PCR; TCRdb keeps only in-frame clonotypes and omits some of them. The data contain roughly 50,000 clones, roughly 80% of them singletons. The sample consisted of peripheral blood, taken approximately 18 weeks after starting pembrolizumab. The clonotype was recovered from an adult with mismatch repair-deficient cancer. The chain joins TRBV9 to TRBJ1-1; D ambiguous. The CDR3 DNA sequence: TGTGCCAGCAGCGCGTGGCAGAACACTGAAGCTTTCTTT. Translated, it gives CASSAWQNTEAFF.